Listed here are 29 T cell receptor beta chains from one sample, sequenced in a study of T cells in Graves' hyperthyroidism and ophthalmopathy. Amplification yielded TCR beta CDR3 regions, with RNA transcripts as the source. The HTBI primer set served for first-round RT-PCR of the TCR CDR3. TCRdb ran MiXCR on the multiplex PCR reads and lists one entry per CDR3 protein. The profile shows some 370,000 distinct CDR3 sequences, roughly an eighth of them singletons. Sequencing was performed on blood. The receptors stem from a man aged 45-60 years with Graves' ophthalmopathy.

With respect to this clonotype: Its ends do not fully match the called genes, so a read error is possible. The CDR3 here is CASSYSFEGVGNQQFF. DNA for the CDR3: TGTGCCAGCAGTTACTCGTTCGAGGGGGTGGGCAATCAGCAGTTCTTC. This sequence joins TRBV6-5 and TRBJ2-1, with a weak D call TRBD1 (6 bases). Germline CDR1 and CDR2: MNHEY and SVGAGI. This CDR3 spans 16 amino acids.

The chain uses TRBV7-9 and TRBJ1-4; a possible D gene is TRBD1 (5 bases). The CDR3 has 15 residues. CDR1 is SEHNR and CDR2 is FQNEAQ in the germline V gene (reference sequence). Trimming pared 5 bases from V and 4 bases from J, leaving 14 bases between. The CDR3, as DNA: TGTGCCAGCAGCCCGTCGGGGGGTCGTAATGAAAAACTGTTTTTT. This translates into CASSPSGGRNEKLFF.

V usage is TRBV5-1 and J usage is TRBJ2-5, with 7 bases identical to TRBD2. Losses at the gene ends were 4 bases for V and 1 base for J; bases not matched to a gene: 10. This CDR3 is 16 amino acids long. Germline values: CDR1 SGHRS, CDR2 YFSETQ. This CDR3 reads CASSRWGGWIQETQYF. CDR3 bases: TGCGCCAGCAGCCGATGGGGGGGTTGGATCCAAGAGACCCAGTACTTC.

The genes are TRBV28 and TRBJ1-5; D not certain. Trimming pared 3 bases from V and 9 bases from J, leaving 12 bases between. The CDR3 sequence is 13 residues long. Germline CDR1 is MDHEN and CDR2 is SYDVKM. Written as DNA, the CDR3 is TGTGCCAGCAGTTTGGGCCGCCGTCTGCCCCAGCATTTT. Its protein is CASSLGRRLPQHF.

The sample holds many counts of this clonotype. The chain carries TRBV7-2 and TRBJ2-1, with 12 bases fitting TRBD2. The CDR3 covers 15 residues. Germline values: CDR1 SGHTA, CDR2 FQGNSA. V was clipped by 0 bases and J by 10 bases; unmatched bases: 4. This CDR3 is CASSLALGLAGEQFF. CDR3 nucleotides: TGTGCCAGCAGCTTAGCGCTGGGACTAGCGGGCGAGCAGTTCTTC.

This chain connects TRBV7-2 to TRBJ1-1, with D hard to call. This CDR3 spans 13 amino acids. From germline, CDR1 is SGHTA and CDR2 FQGNSA. The germline V and J ends were trimmed by 2 bases and 3 bases, with 7 bases remaining between them. The CDR3 loop is CASSLLVDTEAFF. In DNA form, the CDR3 reads TGTGCCAGCAGCTTATTAGTAGACACTGAAGCTTTCTTT.

As to this clonotype: Being one base from a much bigger clone, this may be a read error. The V and J genes are TRBV12-3 or TRBV12-4 and TRBJ1-1, with 7 nucleotides matching TRBD1. Trimming at V came to 7 bases and at J to 1 base, leaving 9 bases not matched to a gene. The CDR3 has 15 residues. The CDR3 nucleotides are TGTGCCAGCATCCAGGTGAGGGGGCCGAACACTGAAGCTTTCTTT. Protein sequence: CASIQVRGPNTEAFF.

CDR3 bases: TGTGCCAGCTCACTCGACAGTGAAAAACTGTTTTTT. This gives the protein CASSLDSEKLFF. This rearrangement joins TRBV18 to TRBJ1-4; D is perhaps TRBD1 (5 bases). Germline CDR1 KGHSH, CDR2 LQKENI. V lost 4 bases to trimming and J lost 7 bases, with 7 bases between them. This CDR3 region has 12 residues.

This clonotype was seen ten or more times. Here the CDR3 DNA reads TGCGCCAGCAGCTTGGCACCTAGCGGGAGGGCCCACAACACCGGGGAGCTGTTTTTT. Translation: CASSLAPSGRAHNTGELFF. This chain joins TRBV5-1 and TRBJ2-2, with 12 bases aligning to TRBD2. The CDR3 sequence is 19 residues long. From germline, CDR1 is SGHRS and CDR2 YFSETQ. Trimming at V came to 0 bases and at J to 2 bases, leaving 8 bases not matched to a gene.

In this sample, this clonotype turned up many times. J is TRBJ2-4 and V is TRBV18; 7 bases line up with TRBD2. The CDR3 sequence is 14 residues long. Germline V gene data show CDR1 as KGHSH and CDR2 as LQKENI. V lost 0 bases and J lost 7; bases outside the gene matches: 3. CDR3 sequence (DNA): TGTGCCAGCTCACCACCAGCGGGATTGAACATTCAGTACTTC. Translation gives CASSPPAGLNIQYF.

The sample holds a few counts of this clonotype. The chain recombines TRBV12-3 or TRBV12-4 with TRBJ1-1; TRBD1 matches 8 bases. CDR3 length equals 15 residues. V was pared by 3 bases and J by 3 bases, with 6 bases of the junction left unmatched. The CDR3 DNA reads as TGTGCCAGCAGTTTTGCAGGGGGCCGGGACACTGAAGCTTTCTTT. Protein sequence: CASSFAGGRDTEAFF.

The rearrangement links TRBV19 to TRBJ1-5, with 7 bases fitting TRBD1. The CDR3 spans 13 residues. Germline loops: CDR1 LNHDA, CDR2 SQIVND (reference sequence). The V gene end was trimmed by 9 bases and the J gene end by 0 bases; junction bases not matched to a gene: 2. CDR3 coding DNA: TGTGCCAGCCAGGGGGTTAGCAATCAGCCCCAGCATTTT. Its translation is CASQGVSNQPQHF.

This clonotype was seen at least ten times. J is TRBJ1-2 and V is TRBV10-3; D gene ambiguous. Trimming took 0 bases from V and 2 from J, leaving 10 bases between them. The CDR3 extends over 15 amino acids. Per germline, CDR1 ENHRY and CDR2 SYGVKD. The CDR3 DNA is TGTGCCATCAGTGAGTCGAAGGGCAGCAACTATGGCTACACCTTC. Residues: CAISESKGSNYGYTF.

In this sample, this clonotype turned up many times. The chain couples TRBV30 to TRBJ2-3, with 11 bases lining up with TRBD2. Per the germline V gene, CDR1 is GTSNPN and CDR2 is SVGIG (reference sequence). The CDR3 runs to 15 residues. The junction had 4 bases not matched to a gene; V was cut back by 4 bases and J by 1 base. CDR3 amino acids: CAWTGLAVRTDTQYF. DNA of the CDR3: TGTGCCTGGACGGGACTAGCGGTCCGCACAGATACGCAGTATTTT.

CDR3: CASSRGESRNQPQHF. The DNA of the CDR3 is TGTGCCAGCAGTAGAGGCGAGTCCCGCAATCAGCCCCAGCATTTT. V and J are TRBV2 and TRBJ1-5; D remains unclear. The CDR3 spans 15 residues. V was clipped by 5 bases and J by 2 bases, with 13 bases between them. Germline V gene data show CDR1 as SNHLY and CDR2 as FYNNEI.

To note about this clonotype: This may come from a read error, since a much larger clone is one base off. The chain is built from TRBV5-1 and TRBJ1-2; 8 bases are a match to TRBD1. The CDR3 extends over 15 amino acids. Germline V lookup: CDR1 SGHRS, CDR2 YFSETQ. CDR3: CASSVQGDVNCGYTF. The DNA of the CDR3 is TGCGCCAGCAGCGTACAGGGGGACGTGAACTGTGGCTACACCTTC.

This clonotype has a single count. The J gene is TRBJ1-6, the V gene TRBV20-1; tentative D call: TRBD1 (5 bases). This CDR3 comprises 14 residues. CDR1 DFQATT and CDR2 SNEGSKA come from the germline V gene (reference sequence). Trimming pared 1 base from V and 10 bases from J, leaving 14 bases between. The CDR3 reads CSARAPGSQSPLHF. In DNA, the CDR3 is TGCAGTGCTAGAGCCCCAGGGAGCCAGTCACCCCTCCACTTT.

This clonotype was counted many times. This chain uses TRBV3-1 with TRBJ2-2; 8 bases agree with TRBD2. CDR1 is LGHDT, CDR2 YNNKEL, per germline (reference sequence). Unmatched junction bases numbered 5, after V lost 4 bases and J lost 7 bases. The CDR3 is made up of 14 amino acids. The CDR3 DNA reads as TGTGCCAGCAGCCCCGGGACTAGGCACGGGGAGCTGTTTTTT. Its translation: CASSPGTRHGELFF.

This rearrangement joins TRBV5-5 to TRBJ2-6; 8 bases fit TRBD1. This CDR3 is built from 19 residues. Germline V lookup: CDR1 SGHKS, CDR2 YYEKEE (reference sequence). J gave up 1 base and V 2 bases, and 11 bases lay outside the gene matches. The CDR3 loop reads CASSFQGALGGSGANVLTF. CDR3 bases: TGTGCCAGCAGCTTCCAGGGGGCGCTTGGGGGATCTGGGGCCAACGTCCTGACTTTC.

This clonotype appeared many times. The rearrangement joins TRBV5-1 to TRBJ2-5; D ambiguous. V lost 7 bases and J 1 base, leaving 17 bases between the germline ends. The CDR3 spans 15 residues. CDR1 SGHRS and CDR2 YFSETQ come from the germline V gene. The DNA for the CDR3 is TGCGCCAGCCGGCCCTTCGTATGGGGCCAAGAGACCCAGTACTTC. It yields the protein CASRPFVWGQETQYF.

The chain combines TRBV9 with TRBJ2-1; tentatively, D is TRBD1 or TRBD2 (5 bases each). Per the germline V gene, CDR1 is SGDLS and CDR2 is YYNGEE. Trimming stripped 4 bases from V and 0 bases from J, with 26 bases between. The CDR3 is 20 amino acids. The CDR3 here is CASSPHGTTAGLSSYNEQFF. The CDR3 DNA follows: TGTGCCAGCAGCCCCCACGGGACGACAGCAGGGTTGAGCTCCTACAATGAGCAGTTCTTC.

This clonotype was found many times. V gene TRBV12-3 or TRBV12-4 combines with J gene TRBJ2-1; 8 bases match TRBD1. This CDR3 is 16 amino acids long. Trimming took 6 bases from V and 0 from J; bases not matched to a gene: 7. The CDR3 protein is CASRAHGQGSYNEQFF. The CDR3 nucleotides read TGTGCCAGCAGGGCTCACGGACAGGGCTCCTACAATGAGCAGTTCTTC.

At least ten counts were recorded for this clonotype. CDR3 residues: CASSYYRESYEQYF. The CDR3 region has the DNA TGTGCCAGCAGTTACTACCGCGAATCCTACGAGCAGTACTTC. The V call is TRBV12-3 or TRBV12-4, the J call TRBJ2-7; D remains unclear. This CDR3 has 14 amino acids. With 4 bases removed from V and 1 base from J, the gap between germline ends came to 11 bases.

The rearrangement links TRBV10-3 to TRBJ2-1, with TRBD2 matching over 9 bases. Trimming cost V 1 base and J 8 bases; bases outside gene matches: 9. The germline V gene encodes CDR1 ENHRY and CDR2 SYGVKD. This CDR3 spans 16 amino acids. This CDR3 reads CAISEFAGGPRDEQFF. The CDR3 bases are TGTGCCATCAGTGAGTTCGCGGGAGGGCCTAGGGATGAGCAGTTCTTC.

This clonotype was seen ten or more times. The rearrangement links TRBV5-1 to TRBJ2-7; TRBD2 matches at 14 bases. The CDR3 is 15 amino acids. V trimming: 2 bases; J trimming: 4 bases; junction bases outside the gene matches: 2. Germline V CDR1 and CDR2: SGHRS, YFSETQ. Written as DNA, the CDR3 is TGCGCCAGCAGCTTCGGGACTAGCGGGAGTTACGAGCAGTACTTC. Amino acids: CASSFGTSGSYEQYF.

There are many counts of this clonotype. V gene TRBV7-8 combines with J gene TRBJ2-1; tentative D call: TRBD2 (6 bases). CDR1 is SGHVS and CDR2 is FQNEAQ in the germline V gene. V was clipped by 6 bases and J by 7 bases, with 10 bases between them. This CDR3 has 12 residues. The CDR3, as DNA: TGTGCCAGCAGGGAGGGCGAAAATGAGCAGTTCTTC. Translated, it gives CASREGENEQFF.

This clonotype came up a few times. This CDR3 is CSARRPDTSYEQYF. For the CDR3, the DNA is TGCAGTGCCAGGCGACCTGATACCTCCTACGAGCAGTACTTC. The chain employs TRBV20-1 and TRBJ2-7; D call uncertain. Germline V gives CDR1 DFQATT, CDR2 SNEGSKA (reference sequence). The V end lost 6 bases, the J end lost 0 bases, and 15 bases lay between the germline ends. The CDR3 consists of 14 residues.

This clonotype was detected many times. V is TRBV28 and J is TRBJ2-3; TRBD1 agrees at 8 bases. V lost 6 bases and J lost 3; bases outside the gene matches: 8. This CDR3 spans 15 amino acids. Germline CDR1 MDHEN, CDR2 SYDVKM. The CDR3 region has the DNA TGTGCCAGCAGCACGACAGGGGATCGGACAGATACGCAGTATTTT. It specifies CASSTTGDRTDTQYF. The whole variable domain, remainder taken from reference TRBV28 and TRBJ2-3, is DVKVTQSSRYLVKRTGEKVFLECVQDMDHENMFWYRQDPGLGLRLIYFSYDVKMKEKGDIPEGYSVSREKKERFSLILESASTNQTSMYLCASSTTGDRTDTQYFGPGTRLTVL.

The chain couples TRBV4-1 to TRBJ2-1; TRBD2 matches at 10 bases. V trimming: 3 bases; J trimming: 1 base; junction bases outside the gene matches: 3. The CDR3 is made up of 16 amino acids. CDR1 is MGHRA, CDR2 YSYEKL, per germline. The chain's CDR3 is CASSHELAGSYNEQFF. In DNA, the CDR3 is TGCGCCAGCAGCCATGAACTAGCGGGGTCCTACAATGAGCAGTTCTTC.